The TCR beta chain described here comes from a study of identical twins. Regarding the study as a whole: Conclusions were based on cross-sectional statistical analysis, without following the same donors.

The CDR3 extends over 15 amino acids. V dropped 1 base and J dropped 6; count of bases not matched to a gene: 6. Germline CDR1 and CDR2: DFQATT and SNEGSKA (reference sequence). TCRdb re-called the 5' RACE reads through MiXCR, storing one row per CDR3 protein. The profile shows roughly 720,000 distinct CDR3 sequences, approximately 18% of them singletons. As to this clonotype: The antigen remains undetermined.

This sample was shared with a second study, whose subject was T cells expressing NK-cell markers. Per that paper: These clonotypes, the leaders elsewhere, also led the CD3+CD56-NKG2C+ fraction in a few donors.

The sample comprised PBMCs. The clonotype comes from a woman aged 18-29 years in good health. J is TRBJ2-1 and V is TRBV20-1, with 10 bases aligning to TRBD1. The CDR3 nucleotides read TGCAGTGCTAGAGTCCCGGGACAGGGGATCAATGAGCAGTTCTTC. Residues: CSARVPGQGINEQFF.